These T cell receptor beta chains were read from a single sample in a study of technical replicates of blood from a handful of donors. Only in-frame clones appear in the TCRdb table, and some are missing; sequencing was by immunoSEQ multiplex PCR. Here the sample spans about 70,000 clones, about nine tenths being singletons. The sequenced sample consisted of PBMCs. Receptor source: a human donor in good health. Some clones in this sample may be carry-over from other donors' samples. Both conserved end residues are part of each CDR3. A D gene is named only where the DNA matches it firmly. The size field is filled for only some rows; it gives once, few, many or a size class.

>TRBJ2-3|TRBD1|TRBV6-6|NA
TGTGCCAGCAGTTACTCGAGGGGGCGGAGCACAGATACGCAGTATTTT
CASSYSRGRSTDTQYF
>TRBJ2-3|NA|TRBV28|once
TGTGCCAGCAGTTTGGCTTGGGCGGGGAGCACAGATACGCAGTATTTT
CASSLAWAGSTDTQYF
>TRBJ2-5|NA|TRBV15|NA
TGTGCCACCTCCTGGGGAGGGGGGACCCAAGAGACCCAGTACTTC
CATSWGGGTQETQYF
>TRBJ2-5|TRBD2|TRBV6-1|NA
TGTGCCAGCAGTGAAACTAGCGGGGGAGGTGGGGAGACCCAGTACTTC
CASSETSGGGGETQYF
>TRBJ2-7|NA|TRBV5-1|NA
TGCGCCAGCAGCTTCGGCGCAGGTGGGGGGGCGCTCGGGGAGCAGTACTTC
CASSFGAGGGALGEQYF
>TRBJ1-6|TRBD1|TRBV4-1|NA
TGCGCCAGCAGCCATCAACCGGGACAGCCTAATTCACCCCTCCACTTT
CASSHQPGQPNSPLHF
>TRBJ2-5|NA|TRBV4-2|once
TGTGCCAGCAGCCTAAGTCTCGGCGTCGACGGGGAAGAGACCCAGTACTTC
CASSLSLGVDGEETQYF
>TRBJ2-7|TRBD1|TRBV6-1|NA
TGTGCCAGCAGTAACCCGGGACAGGGGTTAGGCGAGCAGTACTTC
CASSNPGQGLGEQYF
>TRBJ2-7|NA|TRBV13|NA
TGTGCCAGCAGCGGGCGGTGGGGGGGCTCGCCCTACGAGCAGTACTTC
CASSGRWGGSPYEQYF
>TRBJ2-5|TRBD1|TRBV5-1|few
TGCGCCAGCAGGCGGGACAGGGGGCGCGGAGAGACCCAGTACTTC
CASRRDRGRGETQYF
>TRBJ1-1|TRBD1|TRBV19|NA
TGTGCCAGTAGAACCTGGGGGGTGGGACAGTATGCTTTCTTT
CASRTWGVGQYAFF
>TRBJ2-5|NA|TRBV19|NA
TGTGCCAGTAGTATAGACAGGGTAGAGACCCAGTACTTC
CASSIDRVETQYF
>TRBJ2-5|TRBD2|TRBV10-3|once
TGTGCCATTCAGGCTAGCGGGGAAAGGGAGACCCAGTACTTC
CAIQASGERETQYF
>TRBJ2-6|NA|TRBV4-2|few
TGTGCCAGCAGCGCCTTACCGAGCTCTGGGGCCAACGTCCTGACTTTC
CASSALPSSGANVLTF
>TRBJ1-3|NA|TRBV5-1|NA
TGCGCCAGCAGCAAGGGACACGGCTCTGGAAACACCATATATTTT
CASSKGHGSGNTIYF
>TRBJ1-2|NA|TRBV19|NA
TGTGCCAGTAGTATAGAGAGGACTCGCTATGGCTACACCTTC
CASSIERTRYGYTF
>TRBJ1-1|TRBD1|TRBV14|NA
TGTGCCAGCAGCCTCGTGGGGACAGGGGGAAGGCGGACTGAAGCTTTCTTT
CASSLVGTGGRRTEAFF
>TRBJ1-1|NA|TRBV21-1|NA
TGTGCCAGCAGCAAAGAACGTGATCCAGGGATCGGTGAAGCTTTCTTT
CASSKERDPGIGEAFF
>TRBJ1-2|TRBD1|TRBV30|NA
TGTGCGGAGAAAGAAAACCCCAGACAGGGCCACCCCCCATATGGCTACACCTTC
CAEKENPRQGHPPYGYTF
>TRBJ1-1|TRBD1|TRBV19|once
TGTGCCAGTAGTATGGGGACAGACACTGAAGCTTTCTTT
CASSMGTDTEAFF
>TRBJ1-2|TRBD1|TRBV10-3|few
TGTGCCATCAGGAAGGGACAGAACTATGGCTACACCTTC
CAIRKGQNYGYTF
>TRBJ2-7|NA|TRBV15|NA
TGTGCCACCAGCAGAGGAACCACTTCCATGAGGGAGCAGTACTTC
CATSRGTTSMREQYF
>TRBJ2-5|TRBD2|TRBV9|NA
TGTGCCAGCAGCGTAGGAGGTGCGGGAGCGGGGGAGACCCAGTACTTC
CASSVGGAGAGETQYF
>TRBJ1-1|TRBD1|TRBV7-8|once
TGTGCCAGCAGCTCACAGGGGTTGAACACTGAAGCTTTCTTT
CASSSQGLNTEAFF
>TRBJ2-1|TRBD2|TRBV5-4|NA
TGTGCCAGCAGCTCCGGGACTAGCGGGGGGGCGTTCAATGAGCAGTTCTTC
CASSSGTSGGAFNEQFF
>TRBJ2-5|TRBD2|TRBV4-1|NA
TGCGCCAGCAGCCAAGATCGGCTAGCGGGATGGGAGACCCAGTACTTC
CASSQDRLAGWETQYF
>TRBJ2-4|TRBD2|TRBV7-2|NA
TGTGCCAGCAGCAATACTAGCGGGGGGGCCAAAAACATTCAGTACTTC
CASSNTSGGAKNIQYF
>TRBJ2-7|NA|TRBV4-3|NA
TGCGCCAGCAGCCGCACCCCGAGCTCCTACGAGCAGTACTTC
CASSRTPSSYEQYF
>TRBJ2-1|NA|TRBV2|NA
TGTGCCAGCAGTTCTGCTGGTGGAGGCTCCTACAATGAGCAGTTCTTC
CASSSAGGGSYNEQFF
>TRBJ2-1|TRBD2|TRBV9|NA
TGTGCCAGCAGCACCGGACTAGTCAATGAGCAGTTCTTC
CASSTGLVNEQFF
>TRBJ1-3|TRBD1|TRBV14|NA
TGTGCCAGCAGACAAACAGGGGGCTCTGGAAACACCATATATTTT
CASRQTGGSGNTIYF
>TRBJ2-3|NA|TRBV19|NA
TGTGCCAGTAGTGTTGGCCCATCCACAGATACGCAGTATTTT
CASSVGPSTDTQYF
>TRBJ2-1|TRBD1|TRBV18|NA
TGTGCCAGCTCAGCGGACAGGTCCTACAATGAGCAGTTCTTC
CASSADRSYNEQFF
>TRBJ2-7|TRBD2|TRBV5-1|NA
TGCGCCAGCAGCTTGGCCGGGGGGGGCCGAAGCTCCTACGAGCAGTACTTC
CASSLAGGGRSSYEQYF
>TRBJ2-2|NA|TRBV11-2|NA
TGTGCCAGCAGCTTAGGCGCCAGGACGAACACCGGGGAGCTGTTTTTT
CASSLGARTNTGELFF
>TRBJ2-5|NA|TRBV27|NA
TGTGCCAGCAGTAACCCTAACGAGGAGACCCAGTACTTC
CASSNPNEETQYF
>TRBJ1-1|TRBD1|TRBV30|NA
TGTGCCTGGAAGGGACAGGAAAGGGGCAAAGCTTTCTTT
CAWKGQERGKAFF
>TRBJ1-2|NA|TRBV6-6|NA
TGTGCCAGCAGTTACTACAGGGTGGAGGGCTACACCTTC
CASSYYRVEGYTF
>TRBJ2-1|TRBD1|TRBV19|NA
TGTGCCAGTAGTATCGGTACAGGGGGCGCTAGGGATGAGCAGTTCTTC
CASSIGTGGARDEQFF
>TRBJ1-2|TRBD1|TRBV15|NA
TGTGCCACCAGCAGTGATCGGGACAGGGCTAACTATGGCTACACCTTC
CATSSDRDRANYGYTF
>TRBJ1-6|TRBD1|TRBV10-1|NA
TGCGCCAGCAGTGAGACCTTAACCGGGACAGGGGTTGATCTGCGATCACCCCTCCACTTT
CASSETLTGTGVDLRSPLHF
>TRBJ2-7|NA|TRBV5-4|once
TGTGCCAGCAGCCCCGTCCGACAGTTAGGCGAGCAGTACTTC
CASSPVRQLGEQYF